This T cell receptor (beta chain) was profiled in a study of OX40 agonist ivuxolimab in advanced cancers. Study-wide context: Patient treatment consisted of intravenous ivuxolimab administration every 2 weeks at 0.01 to 10 mg/kg.

A note on this clone: Its target is unknown.

Data came from immunoSEQ multiplex PCR; TCRdb stores just in-frame clones and leaves some out. The table shows some 70,000 clones, with more than 75% occurring only once. J gave up 1 base and V 2 bases, and 5 bases lay outside the gene matches. Germline lookup yields CDR1 SGHNT and CDR2 YYREEE (reference sequence). This CDR3 comprises 15 residues. Anyone with autoimmune disease history or systemic immunosuppression was excluded. Study-wide results and limits: Several nonresponders also turned out to have low normalized T-cell clonal expansion. At 0.1 to 3.0 mg/kg, CD4+ and CD8+ blood T cells expanded clonally by week 6.

Source: CD4+ or CD8+ T cells sorted from blood, taken in a trial of the OX40 agonist ivuxolimab. The chain employs TRBV5-4 and TRBJ1-1; TRBD1 agrees at 7 bases. This receptor was identified in an adult with an advanced solid tumor such as melanoma, head and neck, liver or kidney cancer. Written as DNA, the CDR3 is TGTGCCAGCAGCTTCTGGACAGGCGGGAACACTGAAGCTTTCTTT. Protein sequence: CASSFWTGGNTEAFF.